The rows below give T cell receptor beta chains drawn from one sample of a study of radiotherapy plus CTLA-4 blockade in lung cancer. Data came from immunoSEQ multiplex PCR; TCRdb stores just in-frame clones and leaves some out. This table has roughly 80,000 clones, more than 60% appearing once. The specimen was peripheral blood, collected from a patient treated with radiotherapy plus ipilimumab. Receptor source: a human donor with non-small cell lung cancer who had a partial response to radiotherapy plus ipilimumab. Some clones in this sample may be carry-over from other donors' samples. Both conserved end residues are part of each CDR3. Fields, in order: J gene, clone size, V gene, D gene, CDR3 protein, CDR3 DNA. A D gene is named only where the DNA matches it firmly. Some rows have no size entry. The others give once, few or many, or a class for an expanded clone.

TRBJ1-2	.	TRBV2	.	CASSEQGLGYTF	TGTGCCAGCAGTGAACAGGGATTGGGCTACACCTTC
TRBJ2-7	.	TRBV5-1	TRBD2	CASSAGISGTYEQYF	TGCGCCAGCAGCGCGGGTATTAGCGGGACCTACGAGCAGTACTTC
TRBJ2-7	.	TRBV5-4	TRBD1	CASSFGWTGPVYEQYF	TGTGCCAGCAGCTTTGGATGGACAGGGCCCGTTTACGAGCAGTACTTC
TRBJ2-7	.	TRBV25-1	.	CASSDDRSRDEQYF	TGTGCCAGCAGTGATGACAGGTCTCGTGACGAGCAGTACTTC
TRBJ2-5	few	TRBV10-2	TRBD2	CASRSGTSGRETQYF	TGCGCCAGCAGATCCGGGACTAGCGGGCGAGAGACCCAGTACTTC
TRBJ1-5	.	TRBV7-3	.	CASISWGVYSNQPQHF	TGTGCCAGCATCTCCTGGGGCGTCTATAGCAATCAGCCCCAGCATTTT
TRBJ1-3	.	TRBV7-9	.	CASSLDLGARNTIYF	TGTGCCAGCAGCTTAGATCTGGGGGCTAGAAACACCATATATTTT
TRBJ2-7	.	TRBV5-1	.	CASSLVGGLGEQYF	TGCGCCAGCAGCTTGGTCGGGGGGCTAGGCGAGCAGTACTTC
TRBJ2-1	once	TRBV4-2	TRBD2	CASSQDPSGIPYNEQFF	TGTGCCAGCAGCCAAGATCCGAGCGGGATTCCCTACAATGAGCAGTTCTTC
TRBJ2-5	.	TRBV7-3	.	CASSLGPNPAETQYF	TGTGCCAGCAGCCTGGGCCCAAACCCAGCAGAGACCCAGTACTTC
TRBJ1-4	.	TRBV29-1	TRBD1	CSVGGTAHEKLFF	TGCAGCGTTGGGGGGACAGCCCATGAAAAACTGTTTTTT
TRBJ1-6	.	TRBV11-3	.	CASSEAGGAYNSPLHF	TGTGCCAGCAGCGAGGCGGGGGGGGCTTATAATTCACCCCTCCACTTT
TRBJ1-2	.	TRBV19	TRBD1	CASSAQGATLPINYGYTF	TGTGCCAGTAGTGCACAGGGGGCGACCCTACCTATTAACTATGGCTACACCTTC
TRBJ2-2	.	TRBV19	TRBD2	CASSRTGPRGGRADGELFF	TGTGCCAGTAGTAGAACAGGCCCAAGGGGAGGGAGGGCCGACGGGGAGCTGTTTTTT
TRBJ1-2	once	TRBV19	TRBD1	CASSIKQGANYGYTF	TGTGCCAGTAGCATAAAACAGGGGGCGAACTATGGCTACACCTTC
TRBJ1-3	.	TRBV29-1	.	CSVGVGNSGNTIYF	TGCAGCGTTGGTGTCGGGAACTCTGGAAACACCATATATTTT
TRBJ1-2	.	TRBV6-5	.	CASSYSGRYSYGYTF	TGTGCCAGCAGTTACTCGGGCAGATACAGCTATGGCTACACCTTC
TRBJ1-6	many	TRBV9	TRBD1	CASSERGQTNSPLHF	TGTGCCAGCAGCGAGAGGGGACAGACAAATTCACCCCTCCACTTT
TRBJ2-7	.	TRBV2	.	CASSGQYEQYF	TGTGCCAGCAGCGGACAGTACGAGCAGTACTTC
TRBJ1-1	.	TRBV27	.	CASSPQGGSTEAFF	TGTGCCAGCAGTCCTCAAGGCGGGAGCACTGAAGCTTTCTTT
TRBJ2-1	.	TRBV5-8	.	CASSLVPGFPNEQFF	TGTGCCAGCAGCTTGGTCCCGGGGTTCCCCAATGAGCAGTTCTTC
TRBJ2-5	.	TRBV5-1	.	CASSFWGGLEETQYF	TGCGCCAGCAGCTTTTGGGGAGGTCTCGAAGAGACCCAGTACTTC
TRBJ1-4	.	TRBV30	TRBD1	CAWSTRTGGNEKLFF	TGTGCCTGGAGCACAAGGACAGGGGGCAATGAAAAACTGTTTTTT
TRBJ2-3	.	TRBV30	.	CAWSVQGRRDTQYF	TGTGCCTGGAGTGTACAGGGACGCAGGGATACGCAGTATTTT
TRBJ2-5	.	TRBV27	.	CASSPGLWETQYF	TGTGCCAGCAGTCCCGGACTATGGGAGACCCAGTACTTC
TRBJ2-1	few	TRBV29-1	TRBD2	CSAGLVDEQFF	TGCAGCGCAGGACTAGTTGATGAGCAGTTCTTC
TRBJ2-2	once	TRBV11-1	TRBD1	CASRQGRDTGELFF	TGTGCCAGCAGACAGGGGAGAGACACCGGGGAGCTGTTTTTT
TRBJ2-1	.	TRBV18	.	CASSPRPREQFF	TGTGCCAGCTCACCGCGGCCTCGTGAGCAGTTCTTC
TRBJ2-1	.	TRBV5-6	TRBD1	CASSTGGSSYNEQFF	TGTGCCAGCAGTACAGGGGGTAGCTCCTACAATGAGCAGTTCTTC
TRBJ2-5	once	TRBV11-3	.	CASAQGQETQYF	TGTGCCAGCGCGCAGGGGCAAGAGACCCAGTACTTC
TRBJ1-1	.	TRBV11-3	.	CASSLAGGRTNTEAFF	TGTGCCAGCAGCTTAGCCGGGGGACGCACGAACACTGAAGCTTTCTTT
TRBJ1-2	.	TRBV28	.	CASSIQGTISGYTF	TGTGCCAGCAGCATACAGGGTACCATCTCTGGCTACACCTTC
TRBJ2-7	.	TRBV28	.	CASRGRGFGPHEQYF	TGTGCCAGCAGGGGGCGGGGTTTCGGTCCCCACGAGCAGTACTTC
TRBJ1-2	few	TRBV19	TRBD1	CASTGAGTVNYGYTF	TGTGCCAGTACCGGGGCCGGGACAGTTAACTATGGCTACACCTTC
TRBJ2-5	.	TRBV28	TRBD2	CASSSPGGLAGQETQYF	TGTGCCAGCAGTTCCCCCGGCGGACTAGCGGGGCAAGAGACCCAGTACTTC
TRBJ2-1	.	TRBV7-7	TRBD1	CASSFDRGGGNEQFF	TGTGCCAGCAGCTTCGACAGGGGAGGTGGCAATGAGCAGTTCTTC
TRBJ1-5	.	TRBV28	.	CASSSPASNQPQHF	TGTGCCAGCAGTTCCCCAGCGAGCAATCAGCCCCAGCATTTT
TRBJ2-5	.	TRBV2	.	CASRILGGGQETQYF	TGTGCCAGCAGGATCCTGGGCGGAGGCCAAGAGACCCAGTACTTC
TRBJ2-5	once	TRBV7-9	TRBD2	CASSWGLAAQETQYF	TGTGCCAGCAGCTGGGGACTAGCGGCCCAAGAGACCCAGTACTTC
TRBJ1-2	few	TRBV6-1	TRBD1	CASTLGQDLGYTF	TGTGCCAGCACCCTGGGACAGGATCTCGGCTACACCTTC
TRBJ2-1	.	TRBV5-1	.	CASSLLDLGEQFF	TGCGCCAGCAGCTTGCTAGATCTGGGTGAGCAGTTCTTC
TRBJ2-1	.	TRBV7-2	TRBD2	CASSQGGLAGGREQFF	TGTGCCAGCAGTCAGGGCGGACTAGCGGGGGGGCGGGAGCAGTTCTTC
TRBJ2-5	.	TRBV2	TRBD1	CASSPQGTGEETQYF	TGTGCCAGCAGTCCCCAAGGGACAGGGGAAGAGACCCAGTACTTC
TRBJ1-1	.	TRBV6-1	TRBD1	CASRAGGGPPTEAFF	TGTGCCAGCAGGGCAGGGGGTGGGCCTCCCACTGAAGCTTTCTTT
TRBJ2-3	.	TRBV10-1	.	CASSESLTGALYF	TGCGCCAGCAGTGAGTCGCTGACTGGGGCGCTATATTTT
TRBJ2-5	.	TRBV28	TRBD2	CASSQPGTSEKETQYF	TGTGCCAGCAGTCAACCAGGGACTAGCGAAAAAGAGACCCAGTACTTC
TRBJ2-7	.	TRBV28	TRBD2	CASREREAQYF	TGTGCCAGCAGGGAGCGGGAGGCGCAGTACTTC
TRBJ2-3	.	TRBV6-5	TRBD2	CASSYASGGAPDTQYF	TGTGCCAGCAGTTACGCTAGCGGGGGGGCACCAGATACGCAGTATTTT
TRBJ2-5	many	TRBV11-2	.	CASSLGGVAAPQETQYF	TGTGCCAGCAGCTTAGGGGGGGTAGCGGCCCCCCAAGAGACCCAGTACTTC
TRBJ2-3	.	TRBV5-1	.	CASSLVGAITTDTQYF	TGCGCCAGCAGCTTGGTTGGGGCCATTACCACAGATACGCAGTATTTT
TRBJ2-5	.	TRBV6-1	.	CASSVNTGIGETQYF	TGTGCCAGCAGTGTAAATACAGGGATAGGGGAGACCCAGTACTTC
TRBJ2-3	.	TRBV5-5	TRBD2	CASSPGLAGAADTQYF	TGTGCCAGCAGCCCCGGACTAGCGGGGGCGGCAGATACGCAGTATTTT